This record looks at one T cell receptor (beta chain) sequence and its context. CDR3 size: 15 residues. V lost 2 bases and J lost 5, with 11 bases in between. Germline CDR1 and CDR2: SGHDT and YYEEEE. In the source study's methods: Scientists estimated how many nucleated cells there were by amplifying reference gene primers. TCRdb's copy holds only in-frame clones and misses some; the assay was immunoSEQ multiplex PCR. The D gene and trimming were derived from the DNA, and the V and J assignments and clone size from that table. This sample has over 25,000 clones, with about 90% found just once. These data originate in a study of blood T cell repertoires in COVID-19. In the study overall: COVID-19 samples collected from the United States, Italy and Spain covered acute and convalescent phases. Sources were T cells, B-cell-depleted T cells, or PBMCs; the material itself was cDNA or gDNA.

The chain has TRBV5-6 and TRBJ1-6, with D hard to call. The TCR sequence derives from a human donor with active COVID-19. The donor label of this sample is uncertain. The specimen was peripheral blood. The CDR3 loop is CASSFYQVDNSPLHF. The CDR3 coding sequence is TGTGCCAGCAGCTTTTACCAGGTTGATAATTCACCCCTCCACTTT.